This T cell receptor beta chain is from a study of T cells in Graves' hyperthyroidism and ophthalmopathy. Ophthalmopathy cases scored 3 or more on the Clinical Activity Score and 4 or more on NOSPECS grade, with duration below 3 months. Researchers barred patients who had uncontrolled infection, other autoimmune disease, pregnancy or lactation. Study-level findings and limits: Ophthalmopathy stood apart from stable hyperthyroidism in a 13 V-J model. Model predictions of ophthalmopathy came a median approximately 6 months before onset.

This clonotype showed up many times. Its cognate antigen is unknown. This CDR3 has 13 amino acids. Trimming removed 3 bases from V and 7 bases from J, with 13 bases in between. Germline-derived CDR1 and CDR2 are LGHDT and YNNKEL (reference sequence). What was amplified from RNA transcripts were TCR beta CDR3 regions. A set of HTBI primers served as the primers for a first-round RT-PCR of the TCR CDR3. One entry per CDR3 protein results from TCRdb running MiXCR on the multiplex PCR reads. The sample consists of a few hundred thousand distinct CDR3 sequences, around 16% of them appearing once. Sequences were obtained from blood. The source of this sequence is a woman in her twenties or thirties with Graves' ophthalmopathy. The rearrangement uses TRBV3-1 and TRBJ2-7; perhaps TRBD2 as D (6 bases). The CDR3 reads CASSQGRDLEQYF. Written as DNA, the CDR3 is TGTGCCAGCAGCCAGGGGCGGGACCTTGAGCAGTACTTC.